The rows below give T cell receptor beta chains drawn from one sample of a study of blood T cell repertoires in COVID-19. The method was immunoSEQ multiplex PCR; TCRdb's version includes in-frame clones alone and lacks a portion of them. The profile shows 200,000 to 250,000 clones, roughly 89% of them singletons. Specimen: peripheral blood. Receptor source: a man in his sixties who had recovered from COVID-19. Both conserved end residues are part of each CDR3. D genes are given only for firm matches.

j_call: TRBJ1-2
v_call: TRBV28
d_call: TRBD1
cdr3_nt: TGTGCCAGCAGTCCCGGGACAGGGCTAAAACTCCGGGGCTACACCTTC
cdr3_aa: CASSPGTGLKLRGYTF

j_call: TRBJ1-1
v_call: TRBV5-4
d_call: -
cdr3_nt: TGTGCCAGCAGCTTGGGGCAGTTTTTGAACACTGAAGCTTTCTTT
cdr3_aa: CASSLGQFLNTEAFF

j_call: TRBJ1-4
v_call: TRBV27
d_call: TRBD1
cdr3_nt: TGTGCCAGCAGGGCCTGGGGACAGGCTAATGAAAAACTGTTTTTT
cdr3_aa: CASRAWGQANEKLFF

j_call: TRBJ1-1
v_call: TRBV30
d_call: TRBD1
cdr3_nt: TGTGCCTGGAGTATACAGGGGGACACTGAAGCTTTCTTT
cdr3_aa: CAWSIQGDTEAFF

j_call: TRBJ2-3
v_call: TRBV3-1/TRBV3-2
d_call: -
cdr3_nt: TGTGCCAGCAGCCAAGAATTACACGATGGTACGCAGTATTTT
cdr3_aa: CASSQELHDGTQYF

j_call: TRBJ2-7
v_call: TRBV3-1/TRBV3-2
d_call: -
cdr3_nt: TGTGCCAGCAGCCAAGATCCGGCGGTGAGCTCCTACGAGCAGTACTTC
cdr3_aa: CASSQDPAVSSYEQYF

j_call: TRBJ2-7
v_call: TRBV5-4
d_call: -
cdr3_nt: TGTGCCAGCAGTTCCCGAGACTACGAGCAGTACTTC
cdr3_aa: CASSSRDYEQYF

j_call: TRBJ2-7
v_call: TRBV14
d_call: -
cdr3_nt: TGTGCCAGCAGCCAAGTCAGTGTCCACGAGCAGTACTTC
cdr3_aa: CASSQVSVHEQYF

j_call: TRBJ2-1
v_call: TRBV25-1
d_call: TRBD2
cdr3_nt: TGTGCCAGCAGTTCTGGACTCCGTAGCGGGCAGACCTACAATGAGCAGTTCTTC
cdr3_aa: CASSSGLRSGQTYNEQFF

j_call: TRBJ2-1
v_call: TRBV7-3
d_call: -
cdr3_nt: TGTGCCAGCAGCACCCGTGCGGGGGCCACTGTCCGTGACAATGAGCAGTTCTTC
cdr3_aa: CASSTRAGATVRDNEQFF

j_call: TRBJ1-1
v_call: TRBV7-9
d_call: -
cdr3_nt: TGTGCCAGCAGCCTAAGCCTCATTATGCCTGAAGCTTTCTTT
cdr3_aa: CASSLSLIMPEAFF

j_call: TRBJ2-3
v_call: TRBV9
d_call: TRBD2
cdr3_nt: TGTGCCAGCAGCGTAAGAAGACTAGCGGCCACAGATACGCAGTATTTT
cdr3_aa: CASSVRRLAATDTQYF

j_call: TRBJ1-1
v_call: TRBV9
d_call: -
cdr3_nt: TGTGCCAGCAGCGTAGCGGTAGGGAGGACTGAAGCTTTCTTT
cdr3_aa: CASSVAVGRTEAFF